The clone carrying this TCR beta chain has a count of ten or more. The antigen remains undetermined. The time point here: newly diagnosed GD, antithyroid drugs for less than 3 months. PBMC RNA was the source of the TCR library. Per the germline V gene, CDR1 is MDHEN and CDR2 is SYDVKM. CDR3 length: 11 amino acids. Trimming left V 8 bases short and J 5 bases short, with 7 bases between. The entry originates in a study of regulatory T cells in long-lasting Graves disease. Whole-study results and caveats: Persistent Graves' patients showed less TCR diversity than newly diagnosed ones.

Arm-PCR of CDR3 regions with iRepertoire HTBI primers generated TCR beta libraries. Original analysis: Overall, samples carried 62 TRBV and 14 TRBJ segments. MiXCR, applied by TCRdb to the multiplex PCR reads, yields one record per CDR3 protein. These V and J calls are TCRdb output, not the study's own analysis. Of 350,000 to 550,000 distinct CDR3 sequences listed, 14% were seen once; the top ten hold about a sixth. The sample was also linked to a second study, of T cells in Graves' hyperthyroidism and ophthalmopathy. According to that study: In patients aged 18 to 65, hyperthyroidism was newly diagnosed, with duration under 2 months.

V gene TRBV28 combines with J gene TRBJ2-1; D is ambiguous. The sequence derives from a woman in her forties or fifties with Graves disease. The specimen comprised peripheral blood mononuclear cells (PBMCs), sampled at new diagnosis, from a patient treated with antithyroid drugs. CDR3 coding DNA: TGTGCCAGCCTACGCAACAATGAGCAGTTCTTC. Amino acid sequence: CASLRNNEQFF.